This T cell receptor beta chain was profiled in a study of Graves' ophthalmopathy and Graves' hyperthyroidism. As for the study in general: Peripheral blood was gathered at the point of initial diagnosis, before any treatment started. Study-wide results and limits: Among expanded thyroid clonotypes above 0.001 frequency, most also occurred in blood.

The CDR3 sequence is 14 residues long. The junction had 7 bases not matched to a gene; V was cut back by 5 bases and J by 5 bases. In germline, CDR1 is SGHTA, CDR2 FQGTGA. It was from roughly 10 ml of fresh peripheral blood that the PBMCs came. RNA transcripts were the template, and TCR beta CDR3 regions were amplified from them. HTBI primers primed a first-round RT-PCR, and a second-round multiplex PCR followed. TCRdb processed the multiplex PCR reads anew with MiXCR; each CDR3 protein has one entry. The data hold 500,000 to 700,000 distinct CDR3 sequences, with roughly 20% observed a single time. Of note for this clonotype: The antigen remains unidentified.

The chain employs TRBV7-3 and TRBJ2-7; 9 nucleotides match TRBD1. Sequenced sample: peripheral blood. The source is a woman aged 18-29 years with stable Graves' hyperthyroidism. Some clones in this sample may be carry-over from other donors' samples. The CDR3 DNA is TGTGCCAGCAGCGTCCGGGACAGGGAGGACGAGCAGTACTTC. Translation gives CASSVRDREDEQYF.